This T cell receptor beta chain was sequenced for a study of regulatory T cells in long-lasting Graves disease. Overall study findings and caveats: There was favoring of TRBV28, TRBJ1-2 and TRBJ2-5 in persistent disease.

For this clonotype: Antigen: not known.

CDR3 length: 13 residues. Between the trimmed V and J ends, which lost 9 bases and 1 base, there was a span of 10 bases. Germline CDR1 reads SGHRS; CDR2 reads YFSETQ. Combining iRepertoire HTBI primers with Arm-PCR of CDR3 regions, the authors built TCR beta libraries. MiXCR, run by TCRdb on the multiplex PCR reads, gives a single entry per CDR3 protein. The table includes roughly 530,000 distinct CDR3 sequences, approximately 16% detected once. Time point of the sample: newly diagnosed GD, antithyroid drugs for less than 3 months. PBMC RNA served as the TCR library source. The data were also submitted as part of a second study, on T cells in Graves' hyperthyroidism and ophthalmopathy.

The chain combines TRBV5-1 with TRBJ2-2; D uncertain. This specimen was peripheral blood mononuclear cells (PBMCs), taken at new diagnosis, from a patient treated with antithyroid drugs. This clonotype was obtained from a woman aged 40-65 years with Graves disease. The DNA of the CDR3 is TGCGCCATCCGAACGGGGAACACCGGGGAGCTGTTTTTT. This encodes CAIRTGNTGELFF. Drawing the rest from reference TRBV5-1 and TRBJ2-2, the complete variable domain is KAGVTQTPRYLIKTRGQQVTLSCSPISGHRSVSWYQQTPGQGLQFLFEYFSETQRNKGNFPGRFSGRQFSNSRSEMNVSTLELGDSALYLCAIRTGNTGELFFGEGSRLTVL.